Below, one T cell receptor beta chain is given with its context. Germline V lookup: CDR1 SGHVS, CDR2 FQNEAQ. CDR3 length: 12 residues. V lost 6 bases and J lost 4; bases outside the gene matches: 2. The record originates from a study of blood T cell repertoires in COVID-19. Study at large: From T cells, B-cell-depleted T cells, or PBMCs came the material, which was cDNA or gDNA.

The protocol was immunoSEQ multiplex PCR, while the TCRdb copy is restricted to in-frame clones and leaves out a portion. The sample has about 82,000 clones, roughly 80% seen once. The sequencing sample was made of peripheral blood. The chain has TRBV7-8 and TRBJ1-1; TRBD1 agrees at 7 bases. This TCR came from a woman aged 40 to 50 with active or convalescent COVID-19. The CDR3 loop is CASRRQGTEAFF. The CDR3 region has the DNA TGTGCCAGCAGGCGACAGGGCACTGAAGCTTTCTTT.